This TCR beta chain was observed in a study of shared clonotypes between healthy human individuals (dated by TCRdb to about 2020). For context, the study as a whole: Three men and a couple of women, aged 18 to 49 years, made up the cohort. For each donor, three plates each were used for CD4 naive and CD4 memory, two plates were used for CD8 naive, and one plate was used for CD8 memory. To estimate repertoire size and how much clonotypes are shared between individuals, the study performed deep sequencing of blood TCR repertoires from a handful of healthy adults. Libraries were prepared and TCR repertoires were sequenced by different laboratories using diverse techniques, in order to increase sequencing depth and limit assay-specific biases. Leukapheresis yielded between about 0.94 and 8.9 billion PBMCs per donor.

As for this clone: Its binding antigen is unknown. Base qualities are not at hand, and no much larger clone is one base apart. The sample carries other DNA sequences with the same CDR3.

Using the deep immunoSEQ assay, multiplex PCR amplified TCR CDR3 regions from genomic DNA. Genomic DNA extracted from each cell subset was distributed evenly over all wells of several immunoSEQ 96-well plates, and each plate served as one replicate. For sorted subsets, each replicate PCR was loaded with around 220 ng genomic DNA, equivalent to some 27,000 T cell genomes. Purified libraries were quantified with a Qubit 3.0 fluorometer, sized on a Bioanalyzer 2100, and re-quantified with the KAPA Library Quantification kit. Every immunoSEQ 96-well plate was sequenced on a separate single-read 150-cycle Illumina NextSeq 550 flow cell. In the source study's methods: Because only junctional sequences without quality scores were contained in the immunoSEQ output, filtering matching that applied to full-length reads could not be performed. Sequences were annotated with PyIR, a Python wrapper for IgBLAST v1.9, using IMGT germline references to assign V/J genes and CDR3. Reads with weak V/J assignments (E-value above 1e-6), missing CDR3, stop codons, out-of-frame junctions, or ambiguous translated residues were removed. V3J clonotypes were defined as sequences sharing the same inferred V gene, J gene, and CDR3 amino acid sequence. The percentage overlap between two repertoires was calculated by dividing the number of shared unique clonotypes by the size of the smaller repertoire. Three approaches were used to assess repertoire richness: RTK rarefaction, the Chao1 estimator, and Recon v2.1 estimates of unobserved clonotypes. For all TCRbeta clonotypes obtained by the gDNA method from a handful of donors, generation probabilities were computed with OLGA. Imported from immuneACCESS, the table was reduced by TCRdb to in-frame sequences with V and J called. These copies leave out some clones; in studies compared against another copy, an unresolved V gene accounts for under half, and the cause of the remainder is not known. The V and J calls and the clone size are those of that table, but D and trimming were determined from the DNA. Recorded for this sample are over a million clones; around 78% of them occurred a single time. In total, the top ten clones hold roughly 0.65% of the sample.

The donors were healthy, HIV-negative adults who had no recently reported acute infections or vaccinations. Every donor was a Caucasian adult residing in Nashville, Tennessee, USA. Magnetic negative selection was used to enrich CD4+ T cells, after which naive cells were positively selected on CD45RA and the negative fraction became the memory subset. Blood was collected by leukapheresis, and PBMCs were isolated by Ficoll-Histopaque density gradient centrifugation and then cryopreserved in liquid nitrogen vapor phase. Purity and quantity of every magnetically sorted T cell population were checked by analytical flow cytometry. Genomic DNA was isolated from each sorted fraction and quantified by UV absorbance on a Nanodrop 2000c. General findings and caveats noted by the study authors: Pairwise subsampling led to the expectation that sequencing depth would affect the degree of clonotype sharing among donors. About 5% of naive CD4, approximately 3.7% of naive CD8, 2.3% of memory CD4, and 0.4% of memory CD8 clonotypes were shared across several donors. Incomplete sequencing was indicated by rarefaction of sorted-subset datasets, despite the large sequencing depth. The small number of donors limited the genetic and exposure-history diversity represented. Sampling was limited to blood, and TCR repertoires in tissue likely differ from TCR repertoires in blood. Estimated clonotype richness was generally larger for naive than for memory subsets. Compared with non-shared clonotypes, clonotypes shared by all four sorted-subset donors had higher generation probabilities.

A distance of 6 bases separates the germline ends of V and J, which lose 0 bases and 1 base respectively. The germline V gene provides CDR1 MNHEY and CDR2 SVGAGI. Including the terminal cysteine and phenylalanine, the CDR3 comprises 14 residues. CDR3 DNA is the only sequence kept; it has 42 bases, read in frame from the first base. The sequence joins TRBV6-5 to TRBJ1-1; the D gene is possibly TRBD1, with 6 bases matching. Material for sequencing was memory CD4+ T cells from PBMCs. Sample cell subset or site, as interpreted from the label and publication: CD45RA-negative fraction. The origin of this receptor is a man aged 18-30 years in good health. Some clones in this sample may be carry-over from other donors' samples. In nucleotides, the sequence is TGTGCCAGCAGTTACTCGGGGGCGAACACTGAAGCTTTCTTT. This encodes CASSYSGANTEAFF.